These 3 T cell receptor beta chains were all obtained from the same sample, sequenced in a study of vaccination effects on CD4 cells after COVID-19. Libraries were prepared by immunoSEQ multiplex PCR; TCRdb keeps only in-frame clonotypes and omits some of them. The sample includes about 54,000 clones, around 70% seen only once; the top ten take approximately 20%. ViraFEST assay sequencing came after antigen-specific CD4+ T cells were expanded with viral peptide pools. Researchers isolated CD4+ T cells once approximately 10 days of culture had elapsed. Prior SARS-CoV-2 infection was absent in the vaccine recipients, as shown by negative nucleocapsid antibodies. What these receptors recognize is not known. The source was CD4+ T cells from PBMCs cultured with SARS-CoV-2 spike peptides, collected before COVID-19 vaccination. The origin of the receptors is a human donor who received a COVID-19 vaccine.

This rearrangement joins TRBV6-5 to TRBJ1-2; possibly TRBD1 for D (5 bases). The CDR3 extends over 14 amino acids. V was cut by 6 bases and J by 0 bases, with 11 bases left in between. The germline V gene has CDR1 MNHEY and CDR2 SVGAGI. CDR3 in DNA: TGTGCCAGCAGACCCGCAGGGTCTAACTATGGCTACACCTTC. Translated: CASRPAGSNYGYTF.

This clone appeared a few times. The chain carries TRBV5-1 and TRBJ2-3; perhaps D is TRBD1 or TRBD2 (5 bases each). The germline V gene has CDR1 SGHRS and CDR2 YFSETQ. The CDR3 contains 15 residues. The ends were cut back, 0 bases at V and 4 bases at J, with 12 bases in the middle. CDR3: CASSLGGLSADTQYF. As DNA, the CDR3 is TGCGCCAGCAGCTTGGGGGGGTTGAGCGCAGATACGCAGTATTTT.

The chain combines TRBV10-3 with TRBJ1-1; weak D call: TRBD1 (6 bases). The V gene's germline CDR1 is ENHRY and CDR2 SYGVKD. The CDR3 runs to 12 residues. Trimming left V 3 bases short and J 6 bases short, with 8 bases between. The CDR3 bases are TGTGCCATCAGTGACAGGGGAGCTGAAGCTTTCTTT. It yields the protein CAISDRGAEAFF.